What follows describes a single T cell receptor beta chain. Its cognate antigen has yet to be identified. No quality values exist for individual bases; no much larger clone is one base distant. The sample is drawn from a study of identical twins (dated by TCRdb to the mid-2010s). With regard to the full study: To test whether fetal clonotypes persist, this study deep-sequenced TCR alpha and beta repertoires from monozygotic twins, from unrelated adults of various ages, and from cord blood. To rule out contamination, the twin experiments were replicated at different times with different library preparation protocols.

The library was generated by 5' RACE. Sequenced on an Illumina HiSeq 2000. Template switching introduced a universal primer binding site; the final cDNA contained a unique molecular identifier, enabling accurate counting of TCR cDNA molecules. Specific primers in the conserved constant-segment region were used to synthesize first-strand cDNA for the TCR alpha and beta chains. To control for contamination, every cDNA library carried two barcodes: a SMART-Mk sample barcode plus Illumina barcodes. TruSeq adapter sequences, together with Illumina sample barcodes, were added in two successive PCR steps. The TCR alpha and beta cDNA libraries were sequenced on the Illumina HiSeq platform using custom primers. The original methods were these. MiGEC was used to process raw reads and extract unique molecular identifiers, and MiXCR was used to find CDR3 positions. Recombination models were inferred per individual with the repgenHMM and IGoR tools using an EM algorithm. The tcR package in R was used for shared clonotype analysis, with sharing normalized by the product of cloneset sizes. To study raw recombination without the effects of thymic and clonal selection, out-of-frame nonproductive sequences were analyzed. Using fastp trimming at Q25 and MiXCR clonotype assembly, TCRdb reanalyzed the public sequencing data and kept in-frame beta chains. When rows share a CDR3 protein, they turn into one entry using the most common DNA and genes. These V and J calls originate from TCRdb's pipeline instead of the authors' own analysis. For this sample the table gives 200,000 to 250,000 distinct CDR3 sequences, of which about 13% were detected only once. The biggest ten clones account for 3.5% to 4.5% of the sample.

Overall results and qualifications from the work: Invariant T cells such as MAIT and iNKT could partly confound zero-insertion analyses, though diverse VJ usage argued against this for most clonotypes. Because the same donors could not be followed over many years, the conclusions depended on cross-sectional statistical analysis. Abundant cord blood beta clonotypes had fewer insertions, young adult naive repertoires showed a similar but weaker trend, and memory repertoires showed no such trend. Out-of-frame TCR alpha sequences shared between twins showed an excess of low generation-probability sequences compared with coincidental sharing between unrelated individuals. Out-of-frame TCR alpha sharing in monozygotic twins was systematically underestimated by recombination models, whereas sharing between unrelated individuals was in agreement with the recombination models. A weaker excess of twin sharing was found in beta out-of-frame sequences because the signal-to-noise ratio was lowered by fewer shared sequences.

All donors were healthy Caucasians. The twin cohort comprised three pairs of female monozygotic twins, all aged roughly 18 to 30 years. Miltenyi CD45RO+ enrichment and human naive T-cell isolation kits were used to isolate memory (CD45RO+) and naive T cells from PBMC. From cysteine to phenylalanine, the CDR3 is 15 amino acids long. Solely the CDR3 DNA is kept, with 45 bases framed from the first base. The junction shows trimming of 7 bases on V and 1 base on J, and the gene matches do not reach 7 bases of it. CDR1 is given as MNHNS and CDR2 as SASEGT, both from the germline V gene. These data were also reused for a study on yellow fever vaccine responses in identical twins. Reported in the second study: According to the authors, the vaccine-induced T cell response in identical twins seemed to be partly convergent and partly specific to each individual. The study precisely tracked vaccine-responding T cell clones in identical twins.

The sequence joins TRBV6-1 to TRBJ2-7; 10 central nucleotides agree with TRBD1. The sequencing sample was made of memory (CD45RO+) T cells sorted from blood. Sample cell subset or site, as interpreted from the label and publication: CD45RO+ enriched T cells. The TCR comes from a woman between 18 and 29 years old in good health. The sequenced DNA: TGTGCCAGCATCTTCGGACAGGGGGTTTCCTACGAGCAGTACTTC. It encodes CASIFGQGVSYEQYF.